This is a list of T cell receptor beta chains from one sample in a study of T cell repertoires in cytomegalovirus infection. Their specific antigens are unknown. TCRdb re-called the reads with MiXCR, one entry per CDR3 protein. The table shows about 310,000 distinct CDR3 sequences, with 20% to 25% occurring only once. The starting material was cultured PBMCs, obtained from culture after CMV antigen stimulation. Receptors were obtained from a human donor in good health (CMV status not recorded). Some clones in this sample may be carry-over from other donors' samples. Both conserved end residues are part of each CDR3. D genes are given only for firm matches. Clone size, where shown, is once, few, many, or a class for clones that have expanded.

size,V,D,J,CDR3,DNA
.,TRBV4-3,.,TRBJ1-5,CASSQEGGGGQPQHF,TGCGCCAGCAGCCAAGAGGGGGGGGGCGGTCAGCCCCAGCATTTT
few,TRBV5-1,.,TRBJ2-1,CASSAYSLRSSYNEQFF,TGCGCCAGCAGCGCCTACTCCCTGCGGAGCTCCTACAATGAGCAGTTCTTC
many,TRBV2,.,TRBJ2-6,CASRDYSSGANVLTF,TGTGCCAGCAGGGACTACAGCTCTGGGGCCAACGTCCTGACTTTC
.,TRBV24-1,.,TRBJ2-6,CATSISGANVLTF,TGTGCCACCAGCATCTCTGGGGCCAACGTCCTGACTTTC
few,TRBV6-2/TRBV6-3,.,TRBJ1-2,CASSHHLYHRGYTF,TGTGCCAGCAGTCACCATCTTTATCATCGTGGCTACACCTTC
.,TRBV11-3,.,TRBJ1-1,CASSLLGGAFF,TGTGCCAGCAGCCTACTGGGAGGAGCTTTCTTT
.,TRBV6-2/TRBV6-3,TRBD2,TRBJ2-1,CASSRPHLAGNEQFF,TGTGCCAGCAGCCGACCCCATCTAGCGGGTAATGAGCAGTTCTTC
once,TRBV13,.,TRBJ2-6,CASSLAHSSSEANVLTF,TGTGCCAGCAGCTTAGCGCACAGTTCATCTGAGGCCAACGTCCTGACTTTC
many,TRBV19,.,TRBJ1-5,CASSIFQGKSQPQHF,TGTGCCAGTAGTATCTTTCAGGGTAAGAGCCAGCCCCAGCATTTT
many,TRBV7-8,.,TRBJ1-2,CASSDPSFRVDYGYTF,TGTGCCAGCAGCGACCCGTCATTCAGGGTAGACTATGGCTACACCTTC
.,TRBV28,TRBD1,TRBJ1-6,CASRWGQSGSPLHF,TGTGCCAGCAGATGGGGACAGTCGGGTTCACCCCTCCACTTT
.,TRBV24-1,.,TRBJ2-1,CATSDLGQGSYNEQFF,TGTGCCACCAGTGATCTTGGACAAGGGAGCTACAATGAGCAGTTCTTC
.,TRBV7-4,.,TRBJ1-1,CASSQRVGTEAFF,TGTGCCAGCAGCCAGAGGGTCGGCACTGAAGCTTTCTTT
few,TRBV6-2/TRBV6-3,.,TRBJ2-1,CASSYSSGFNEQFF,TGTGCCAGCAGTTACTCATCTGGATTCAATGAGCAGTTCTTC
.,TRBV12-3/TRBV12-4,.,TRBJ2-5,CASSLDGIGTTQYF,TGTGCCAGCAGTTTAGATGGGATAGGCACGACCCAGTACTTC
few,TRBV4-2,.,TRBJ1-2,CASSASLLYGYTF,TGTGCCAGCAGCGCCAGCCTACTCTATGGCTACACCTTC
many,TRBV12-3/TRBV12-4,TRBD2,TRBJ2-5,CASSYLAGGSETQYF,TGTGCCAGCAGTTATCTAGCGGGAGGTTCAGAGACCCAGTACTTC
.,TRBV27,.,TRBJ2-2,CASSSYGENTGELFF,TGTGCCAGCAGTTCCTACGGGGAAAACACCGGGGAGCTGTTTTTT
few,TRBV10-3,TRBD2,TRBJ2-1,CAISQGTSGSSYNEQFF,TGTGCCATCAGTCAAGGGACTAGCGGGAGCTCCTACAATGAGCAGTTCTTC
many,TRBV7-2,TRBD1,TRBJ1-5,CASSLETGGNQPQHF,TGTGCCAGCAGCTTAGAGACAGGGGGCAATCAGCCCCAGCATTTT
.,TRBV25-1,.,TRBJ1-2,CASSEAPILGYTF,TGTGCCAGCAGTGAAGCCCCCATATTGGGCTACACCTTC
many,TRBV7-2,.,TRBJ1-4,CASSLGRGKLFF,TGTGCCAGCAGCCTAGGCAGGGGAAAACTGTTTTTT
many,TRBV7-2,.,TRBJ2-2,CASSLLATNTGELFF,TGTGCCAGCAGCTTGCTAGCGACGAACACCGGGGAGCTGTTTTTT
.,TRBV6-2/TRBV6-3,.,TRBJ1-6,CASNPGDYNSPLHF,TGTGCCAGCAATCCAGGGGACTATAATTCACCCCTCCACTTT
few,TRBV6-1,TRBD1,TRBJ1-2,CASRKGQNYGYTF,TGTGCCAGCAGGAAGGGACAGAACTATGGCTACACCTTC
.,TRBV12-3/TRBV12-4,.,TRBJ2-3,CASSSELEGGFTDTQYF,TGTGCCAGCAGCTCCGAACTTGAAGGGGGGTTCACAGATACGCAGTATTTT
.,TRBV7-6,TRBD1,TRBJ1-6,CASSSQTGGSSPLHF,TGTGCCAGCAGCTCCCAGACAGGGGGCAGTTCACCCCTCCACTTT
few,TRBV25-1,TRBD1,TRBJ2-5,CASSVDRVQETQYF,TGTGCCAGCAGTGTTGACAGGGTTCAAGAGACCCAGTACTTC
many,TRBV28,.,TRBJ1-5,CASSLSRVNQPQHF,TGTGCCAGCAGTTTATCCCGGGTCAATCAGCCCCAGCATTTT
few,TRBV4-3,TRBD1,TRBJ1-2,CASSHWTGGDYGYTF,TGCGCCAGCAGCCATTGGACAGGGGGTGACTATGGCTACACCTTC
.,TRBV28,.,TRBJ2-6,CASSPSRTHVLTF,TGTGCCAGCAGCCCGTCACGGACTCACGTCCTGACTTTC
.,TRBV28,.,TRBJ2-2,CASSLTLLTGELFF,TGTGCCAGCAGCCTGACACTTCTCACCGGGGAGCTGTTTTTT
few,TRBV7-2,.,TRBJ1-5,CASSPSEGGQPQHF,TGTGCCAGCAGCCCTTCGGAGGGTGGTCAGCCCCAGCATTTT
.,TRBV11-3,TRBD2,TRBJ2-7,CASSPSGLAGEQYF,TGTGCCAGCAGCCCATCGGGACTAGCAGGCGAGCAGTACTTC
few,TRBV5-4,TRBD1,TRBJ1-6,CASSLGVTGNNSPLHF,TGTGCCAGCAGCTTGGGTGTGACAGGGAATAATTCACCCCTCCACTTT
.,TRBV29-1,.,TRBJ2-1,CSVEDRTAGFKYEQFF,TGCAGCGTTGAAGATCGCACGGCTGGGTTCAAGTATGAGCAGTTCTTC
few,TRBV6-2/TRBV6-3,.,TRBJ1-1,CATAGMRGEAFF,TGTGCCACCGCCGGAATGAGGGGTGAAGCTTTCTTT
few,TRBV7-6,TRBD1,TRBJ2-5,CASSRRDRGSPEETQYF,TGTGCCAGCAGCCGAAGGGACAGGGGGTCACCGGAAGAGACCCAGTACTTC
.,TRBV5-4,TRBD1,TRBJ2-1,CASDTNRGNEQFF,TGTGCCAGCGATACGAACAGGGGTAATGAGCAGTTCTTC
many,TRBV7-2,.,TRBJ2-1,CASSLFGNYNEQFF,TGTGCCAGCAGCTTATTTGGTAACTACAATGAGCAGTTCTTC
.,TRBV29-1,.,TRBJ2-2,CSVVLWAGEAGELFF,TGCAGCGTTGTTCTTTGGGCGGGCGAGGCCGGGGAGCTGTTTTTT
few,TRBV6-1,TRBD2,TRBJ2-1,CASSDWEGDWVQFF,TGTGCCAGCAGTGATTGGGAGGGAGATTGGGTGCAGTTCTTC
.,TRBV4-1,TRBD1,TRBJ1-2,CASSHTQTGKGYTF,TGCGCCAGCAGCCACACTCAGACAGGGAAAGGCTACACCTTC
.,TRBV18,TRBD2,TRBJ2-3,CASSPEAGLADTQYF,TGTGCCAGCTCACCAGAAGCGGGACTTGCAGATACGCAGTATTTT
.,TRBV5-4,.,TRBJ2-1,CASSSPGEPQEQFF,TGTGCCAGCAGCTCCCCCGGAGAACCCCAGGAGCAGTTCTTC
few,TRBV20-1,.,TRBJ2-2,CSASVSPGTGELFF,TGCAGTGCTAGTGTCAGTCCAGGGACCGGGGAGCTGTTTTTT
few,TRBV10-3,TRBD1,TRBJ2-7,CAISARDRAPYEQYF,TGTGCCATCAGCGCCAGGGACAGGGCGCCCTACGAGCAGTACTTC
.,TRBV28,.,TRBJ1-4,CASSSTREKLFF,TGTGCCAGCAGTTCCACCCGGGAAAAACTGTTTTTT
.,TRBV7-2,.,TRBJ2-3,CASSLIGSLTDTQYF,TGTGCCAGCAGCTTAATCGGCAGCCTCACAGATACGCAGTATTTT
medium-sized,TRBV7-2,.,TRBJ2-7,CASSLAEGGYEQYF,TGTGCCAGCAGCTTAGCGGAGGGCGGGTACGAGCAGTACTTC
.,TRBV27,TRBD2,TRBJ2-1,CASTPKRTSGSIGEQFF,TGTGCCAGCACACCCAAACGAACTAGCGGGAGTATCGGTGAGCAGTTCTTC
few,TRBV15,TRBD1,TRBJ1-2,CATSLPGQGGLVGYTF,TGTGCCACCTCCCTGCCGGGACAGGGTGGACTCGTCGGCTACACCTTC
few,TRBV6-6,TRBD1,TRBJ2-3,CASSYSGQGADTQYF,TGTGCCAGCAGTTACTCGGGGCAGGGGGCAGATACGCAGTATTTT
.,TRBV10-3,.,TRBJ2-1,CAISESAGPQGNEQFF,TGTGCCATCAGTGAGTCTGCGGGGCCCCAAGGGAATGAGCAGTTCTTC
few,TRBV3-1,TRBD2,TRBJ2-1,CASSQDPAGASYNEQFF,TGTGCCAGCAGCCAAGATCCCGCGGGAGCATCGTACAATGAGCAGTTCTTC
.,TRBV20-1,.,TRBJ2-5,CSARDIPSTYF,TGCAGTGCTAGAGATATCCCTAGCACGTACTTC